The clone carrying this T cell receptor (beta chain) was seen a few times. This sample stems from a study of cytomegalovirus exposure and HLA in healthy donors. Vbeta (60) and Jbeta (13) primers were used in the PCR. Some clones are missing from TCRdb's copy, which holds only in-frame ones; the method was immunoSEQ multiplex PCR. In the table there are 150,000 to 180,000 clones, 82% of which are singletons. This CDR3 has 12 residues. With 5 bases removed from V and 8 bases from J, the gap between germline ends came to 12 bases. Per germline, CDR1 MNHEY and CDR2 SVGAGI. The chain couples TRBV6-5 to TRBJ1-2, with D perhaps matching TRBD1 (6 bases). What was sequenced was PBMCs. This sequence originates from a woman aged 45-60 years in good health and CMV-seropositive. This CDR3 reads CASSAQGRGYTF. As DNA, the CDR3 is TGTGCCAGCAGTGCACAGGGTCGGGGCTACACCTTC.